This T cell receptor beta chain originates from a study of monozygotic twins with inflammatory bowel disease (dated by TCRdb to between 2018 and 2021). Broadly, across the study: The complete study included approximately 30 monozygotic twin pairs: 19 IBD-discordant Danish pairs and nine German pairs, of which four were IBD-concordant and five were IBD-discordant. Within discordant pairs, disease-associated traits were sought mainly by comparing IBD patients with their genetically identical healthy co-twins. Each individual had, on average, about 151 000 unique TCRalpha sequences and 181 000 unique TCRbeta sequences available for analysis.

Reading from cysteine to phenylalanine, the CDR3 counts 13 amino acids. The DNA is not on file. Details on this clonotype: The target of this receptor is not known.

The protocol used for the library was 5' RACE. Each TCR library was prepared from roughly 3.5 ug of total RNA. For each sample, cDNA was synthesized in eight separate reactions using SMARTScribe reverse transcriptase. Unique molecular identifiers containing a 6-nucleotide sample barcode were introduced through template switching during cDNA synthesis. Amplification of TCRalpha and TCRbeta cDNA involved two nested PCRs of 16 and 9 cycles, and each PCR was followed by bead purification. Before amplification, the cDNA was treated with uracil DNA-glycosylase and purified using the QIAquick PCR purification kit. The second PCR added Illumina TruSeq-compatible adapters along with sample-specific barcodes. Library quality and concentration were checked on TapeStation and Qubit, and libraries were pooled at around 5 ng each. Sequencing of the pooled libraries was done on an Illumina HiSeq2500 single-index Rapid Run using custom sequencing primers and 2 x 100 bp reads. The authors processed their data as follows. MiGEC version 1.2.6 was used for UMI-based consensus assembly, which corrected PCR and sequencing errors. MiXCR version 2.1.1 was used for V(D)J alignment, clonotype assembly and CDR3 extraction. To normalise gene usage, clonotype sharing and MAIT/NKT TCR abundance, the analysis used the top 1000, 10 000 and 20 000 clonotypes per sample. Diversity was computed as the inverse Simpson index with the vegan R package after downsampling to 27 000 UMIs. Paired Mann-Whitney U tests were applied to discordant twin pairs, with Benjamini-Hochberg correction for multiple testing. Through TCRdb reprocessing, the reads give one entry per CDR3 protein sequence; DNA is omitted. Clone size and V and J calls follow TCRdb, not the original study. The table for this sample records fewer than 400,000 distinct CDR3 sequences. 5.6% of the sample comes from the top ten.

From each donor, a roughly 2.4 ml peripheral blood sample was collected into PAXgene tubes and kept at -80 degrees C. Without any T cell sorting, total RNA was extracted from whole blood using the PAXgene blood miRNA kit on an automated QIAcube. Peripheral blood from monozygotic twin pairs who were concordant or discordant for inflammatory bowel disease underwent deep TCRalpha and TCRbeta repertoire profiling using unique molecular barcoding. Smoking habits were recorded for all twin pairs, and each individual was classified as a current, former or never smoker. The investigation overall reported the following: Because patients were on differing immunosuppressive treatments, the repertoires may have picked up extra background noise and inter-individual variability. No single strong signal or clonotype linked to IBD turned up in the results, so the idea that one exists was not supported. Compared with healthy twins, IBD patients had fewer clonotypes in common with other individuals, a difference most pronounced in patients showing signs of disease activity. Measured by the inverse Simpson index, TCRbeta repertoire diversity was lower in IBD patients than in their healthy co-twins. The analysis was unable to tell different T cell subtypes apart. Repertoire similarity did not differ between concordant and discordant twins, which could be due to limited statistical power.

The chain is made from TRBV12-3 or TRBV12-4 and TRBJ2-1. Input material: blood. The sequence derives from a human donor with ulcerative colitis or Crohn's disease, or a healthy co-twin of an affected twin (not recorded which). CDR3 loop: CASRNLGGGEQFF.